The 30 T cell receptor beta chains below all came from one sample that was sequenced in a study of blood T cells in healthy people across ages. Through a sample-barcoded 5' primer and a J-beta primer mix, a second PCR was run for roughly 6 to 12 cycles. A single record per CDR3 protein comes from TCRdb applying MiXCR to the 5' RACE reads. Here the sample spans about 1,400,000 distinct CDR3 sequences, 42% being singletons. Specimen: blood. The receptor set was obtained from a young woman in good health.

With regard to this clonotype: A read error may account for a junction end that differs from germline. The gene calls are TRBV12-3 or TRBV12-4 and TRBJ2-3, with TRBD1 as a possible D gene (6 bases). This CDR3 has 16 residues. The CDR3 sequence: CASKVGGKTRTDKQYF. CDR3 coding DNA: TGTGCCAGCAAGGTAGGGGGAAAGACGAGAACAGATAAGCAGTATTTT.

The genes are TRBV20-1 and TRBJ2-5; no reliable D call. The germline CDR1 and CDR2 sequences are DFQATT and SNEGSKA (reference sequence). The CDR3 totals 15 residues. Trimming pared 0 bases from V and 5 bases from J, leaving 16 bases between. DNA of the CDR3: TGCAGTGCTAGAGACGGCACCTCACATGCGGAGACCCAGTACTTC. Protein sequence: CSARDGTSHAETQYF.

The V gene is TRBV10-3, the J gene TRBJ1-1; tentatively, D is TRBD1 (6 bases). The CDR3 is 22 residues long. Germline V CDR1 and CDR2: ENHRY, SYGVKD. The V gene lost 0 bases and the J gene lost 4 bases, with 33 bases spanning the gap. The CDR3 reads CAISESVIKPGASFVYGTEAFF. The CDR3 DNA follows: TGTGCCATCAGTGAGTCGGTTATAAAGCCGGGGGCATCTTTTGTATACGGCACTGAAGCTTTCTTT.

To note about this clonotype: The junction departs from germline at one end; a sequencing error may be responsible. This rearrangement joins TRBV4-1 to TRBJ1-2; TRBD1 matches at 8 bases. Germline V CDR1 and CDR2: MGHRA, YSYEKL. This CDR3 contains 18 residues. The CDR3 region has the DNA TGCGCCAGCAGCCAAGCTGGGAGACAGGGGTGGAAAGGCTATGGCCACACCTTC. This encodes CASSQAGRQGWKGYGHTF.

As DNA, the CDR3 is TGCGCCAGCACTCCGATAGGACGGATGTACAATGAGCAGTTCTTC. Its protein product is CASTPIGRMYNEQFF. The V and J genes are TRBV5-1 and TRBJ2-1; D is unclear. The V gene lost 6 bases and the J gene lost 4 bases, with 17 bases spanning the gap. The length of the CDR3 is 15 residues. The germline V gene has CDR1 SGHRS and CDR2 YFSETQ.

The chain combines TRBV20-1 with TRBJ2-5; TRBD2 matches 7 bases. Germline lookup yields CDR1 DFQATT and CDR2 SNEGSKA (reference sequence). The CDR3 has 15 amino acids. The junction had 8 bases not matched to a gene; V was cut back by 0 bases and J by 4 bases. The CDR3 DNA follows: TGCAGTGCTAGAGATGGGGGAGGGGCTGGAGAGACCCAGTACTTC. Its protein is CSARDGGGAGETQYF.

The V and J genes are TRBV5-1 and TRBJ2-5; possible D gene TRBD2, 5 bases. The CDR3 loop spans 15 amino acids. V was pared by 3 bases and J by 0 bases, with 12 bases between. Germline V lookup: CDR1 SGHRS, CDR2 YFSETQ. The CDR3 is CASSYGLLYQETQYF. In DNA, the CDR3 is TGCGCCAGCAGCTATGGACTGCTGTACCAAGAGACCCAGTACTTC.

The rearrangement joins TRBV20-1 to TRBJ1-2; TRBD1 matches 8 bases. The germline V gene has CDR1 DFQATT and CDR2 SNEGSKA (reference sequence). Germline trimming cut 5 bases from V and 2 bases from J; bases unmatched to any gene: 1. The CDR3 length is 12 residues. The CDR3: CSAGQGNYGYTF. For the CDR3, the DNA is TGCAGTGCTGGACAGGGAAACTATGGCTACACCTTC.

The J gene is TRBJ1-2, the V gene TRBV29-1; D not certain. The V end lost 4 bases, the J end lost 8 bases, and 20 bases lay between the germline ends. This CDR3 region has 14 residues. The germline V gene encodes CDR1 SQVTM and CDR2 ANQGSEA. CDR3 sequence (DNA): TGCAGCGTTGTCCCTGAAGAGGGTTGGGAGGGCTACACCTTC. Protein: CSVVPEEGWEGYTF.

This rearrangement joins TRBV4-1 to TRBJ1-1; unclear D gene. This CDR3 comprises 14 residues. Trimming cost V 4 bases and J 0 bases, with 9 bases left between them. The germline CDR1 and CDR2 sequences are MGHRA and YSYEKL. In DNA, the CDR3 is TGCGCCAGCAGCCTACACATCGTGAACACTGAAGCTTTCTTT. This gives the protein CASSLHIVNTEAFF.

This clonotype has just a few counts. The chain recombines TRBV9 with TRBJ2-7; 10 bases agree with TRBD2. From germline, CDR1 is SGDLS and CDR2 YYNGEE. The CDR3 is 15 amino acids. The trim removed 3 bases at V and 1 base at J, leaving 4 bases unmatched. CDR3 region: CASSGAGGESYEQYF. In DNA, the CDR3 is TGTGCCAGCAGCGGAGCGGGAGGGGAGTCCTACGAGCAGTACTTC.

This rearrangement joins TRBV5-1 to TRBJ2-3, with 7 bases aligning to TRBD2. Unmatched junction bases numbered 4, after V lost 1 base and J lost 5 bases. The V gene's germline CDR1 is SGHRS and CDR2 YFSETQ. There are 14 residues in the CDR3. For the CDR3, the DNA is TGCGCCAGCAGCTTGAGCGGGGACGGAGATACGCAGTATTTT. This encodes CASSLSGDGDTQYF.

The chain couples TRBV7-9 to TRBJ2-3, with 9 bases fitting TRBD2. The CDR3 consists of 15 residues. The V gene's germline CDR1 is SEHNR and CDR2 FQNEAQ (reference sequence). V shed 2 bases, J shed 4 bases, and the junction held 4 bases outside the gene matches. The DNA for the CDR3 is TGTGCCAGCAGCTTACTTGGCGGGAGGGCAGATACGCAGTATTTT. Encoded protein: CASSLLGGRADTQYF.

The sample holds a few counts of this clonotype. This chain links TRBV27 with TRBJ2-1, with D possibly matching TRBD1 (6 bases). CDR1 and CDR2 from the germline V gene are MNHEY and SMNVEV (reference sequence). Trimming shortened V by 6 bases and J by 3 bases, and 9 bases separated the two germline ends. The CDR3 is made up of 13 amino acids. The DNA of the CDR3 is TGTGCCAGCAGGCAGGGGTACTACAATGAGCAGTTCTTC. It is translated as CASRQGYYNEQFF.

The chain is built from TRBV7-9 and TRBJ2-7; D is possibly TRBD2 (6 bases). This CDR3 comprises 15 residues. Deletions cut 6 bases from V and 6 bases from J, with 21 bases between. Germline CDR1 SEHNR, CDR2 FQNEAQ (reference sequence). CDR3: CASSFGLRDSAEQYF. CDR3 coding DNA: TGTGCCAGCAGTTTCGGCCTCCGGGACTCTGCCGAGCAGTACTTC.

This clonotype was counted between two and nine times. V is TRBV6-5 and J is TRBJ1-4; D unclear. The CDR3 has 16 residues. Trimming removed 4 bases from V and 0 bases from J, with 12 bases in between. Germline values: CDR1 MNHEY, CDR2 SVGAGI. The DNA of the CDR3 is TGTGCCAGCAGTTCACGTTTGACACCAACTAATGAAAAACTGTTTTTT. This encodes CASSSRLTPTNEKLFF.

Many counts were recorded for this clonotype. This chain joins TRBV4-1 and TRBJ2-7; D uncertain. Germline CDR1 is MGHRA and CDR2 is YSYEKL. This CDR3 spans 11 amino acids. Trimming removed 0 bases from V and 9 bases from J, with 6 bases in between. CDR3 residues: CASSQDRAQYF. CDR3 in DNA: TGCGCCAGCAGCCAAGACAGAGCGCAGTACTTC.

The chain recombines TRBV5-1 with TRBJ1-2, with D tentatively TRBD1 (5 bases). CDR1 and CDR2 from the germline V gene are SGHRS and YFSETQ. Deletions cut 0 bases from V and 3 bases from J, with 15 bases between. The CDR3 sequence is 16 residues long. The CDR3 loop reads CASSLAGEKGDYGYTF. CDR3 DNA sequence: TGCGCCAGCAGCTTGGCCGGGGAAAAAGGGGACTATGGCTACACCTTC.

J is TRBJ2-3 and V is TRBV12-3 or TRBV12-4; D gene ambiguous. The CDR3 is 16 amino acids. Trimming left V 3 bases short and J 0 bases short, with 13 bases between. The CDR3 loop reads CASSLRPDASTDTQYF. DNA for the CDR3: TGTGCCAGCAGTTTGCGGCCAGACGCTAGCACAGATACGCAGTATTTT.

The V and J genes are TRBV7-2 and TRBJ1-2; D gene uncertain. Per germline, CDR1 SGHTA and CDR2 FQGNSA. CDR3 length: 17 residues. V was clipped by 1 base and J by 7 bases, with 22 bases between them. In DNA form, the CDR3 reads TGTGCCAGCAGCTTAGGGCAATTGACATTCTCAAAGGGTGGCTACACCTTC. Protein product: CASSLGQLTFSKGGYTF.

This clonotype was counted a few times. The V call is TRBV25-1, the J call TRBJ2-3, with unresolved D. V was pared by 5 bases and J by 1 base, with 13 bases between. Germline V gene lookup returns CDR1 MGHDK and CDR2 SYGVNS. This CDR3 is 15 amino acids long. This CDR3 is CASSSSRVGTDTQYF. The CDR3 DNA reads as TGTGCCAGCAGTTCCTCCCGGGTGGGCACAGATACGCAGTATTTT.

The table lists this clonotype with many counts. The chain is built from TRBV10-3 and TRBJ2-1; 8 positions match TRBD2. This CDR3 comprises 15 residues. Per germline, CDR1 ENHRY and CDR2 SYGVKD. Losses at the gene ends were 0 bases for V and 7 bases for J; bases not matched to a gene: 5. The CDR3 loop reads CAISESPGGQNEQFF. The CDR3 DNA is TGTGCCATCAGTGAGTCCCCGGGAGGGCAAAATGAGCAGTTCTTC.

V is TRBV7-9 and J is TRBJ2-7, with 7 bases that match TRBD1. V was clipped by 5 bases and J by 2 bases; unmatched bases: 6. This CDR3 spans 14 amino acids. Germline lookup yields CDR1 SEHNR and CDR2 FQNEAQ (reference sequence). Here the CDR3 DNA reads TGTGCCAGCAGCCAACTGACAGGGCCCTACGAGCAGTACTTC. Translating gives CASSQLTGPYEQYF.

Only a few counts were recorded for this clonotype. The chain uses TRBV4-1 and TRBJ2-5; the match to TRBD2 covers 11 bases. The end of the DNA is better explained by TRBJ2-7, so the J call may be wrong. Germline V lookup: CDR1 MGHRA, CDR2 YSYEKL. The length of the CDR3 is 18 residues. The CDR3 DNA sequence: TGCGCCAGCAGCCATGCCCCCCCTCTAGCGGGGGGATACTACGAGCAGTACTTC. Amino acids: CASSHAPPLAGGYYEQYF.

This clonotype was found a few times. The CDR3 bases are TGCAGTGCTAGAGATTGGATTAGCGGAACCTACAATGAGCAGTTCTTC. It yields the protein CSARDWISGTYNEQFF. The V gene is TRBV20-1, the J gene TRBJ2-1, with D possibly TRBD2 on 6 matching bases. The CDR3 loop spans 16 amino acids. The germline V and J ends were trimmed by 0 bases and 2 bases, with 14 bases remaining between them. Germline CDR1 is DFQATT and CDR2 is SNEGSKA (reference sequence).

The rearrangement joins TRBV29-1 to TRBJ2-1; 11 bases agree with TRBD2. The assigned J gene may be wrong: the sequence end matches TRBJ2-7 better. CDR3 length: 18 amino acids. Germline V gives CDR1 SQVTM, CDR2 ANQGSEA. CDR3 sequence (DNA): TGCAGCGTTGGTAGTCTAGCGGGGGGCCTCAGCTCCTACAATGAGCAGTACTTC. It encodes CSVGSLAGGLSSYNEQYF.

This rearrangement joins TRBV30 to TRBJ2-5; possible D gene TRBD2, 6 bases. The last part of the DNA fits TRBJ2-1 better; the J call may be wrong. CDR1 and CDR2 from the germline V gene are GTSNPN and SVGIG (reference sequence). The CDR3 extends over 13 amino acids. In DNA, the CDR3 is TGTGCCCAGAGCGGGTCGTACCAAGAGACCCAGTTCTTC. Residues: CAQSGSYQETQFF.

In its sample, this clonotype was seen many times. V gene TRBV29-1 combines with J gene TRBJ2-1, with TRBD2 matching over 11 bases. The CDR3 sequence is 16 residues long. The V segment lost 5 bases and the J segment 4 bases; nucleotides outside the gene matches: 10. CDR1 is SQVTM and CDR2 is ANQGSEA in the germline V gene. The chain's CDR3 is CSVSTMTSGVYNEQFF. The CDR3 DNA reads as TGCAGCGTTTCTACCATGACTAGCGGGGTATACAATGAGCAGTTCTTC.

The rearrangement uses TRBV5-1 and TRBJ2-7, with D unresolved. The germline V gene has CDR1 SGHRS and CDR2 YFSETQ. Between the trimmed V and J ends, which lost 2 bases and 4 bases, there was a span of 22 bases. The CDR3 is 17 amino acids. The CDR3 spells CASSLGIGQRSPYEQYF. Written as DNA, the CDR3 is TGCGCCAGCAGCTTAGGCATCGGGCAGCGATCCCCTTACGAGCAGTACTTC.

This chain connects TRBV15 to TRBJ2-4; D gene unclear. The V gene's germline CDR1 is LNHNV and CDR2 YYDKDF (reference sequence). The CDR3 covers 14 residues. V dropped 1 base and J dropped 6 bases, with 10 bases sitting between them. Written as DNA, the CDR3 is TGTGCCACCAGCAGAGTGGTGTCTTCAAACATTCAGTACTTC. Translation: CATSRVVSSNIQYF.